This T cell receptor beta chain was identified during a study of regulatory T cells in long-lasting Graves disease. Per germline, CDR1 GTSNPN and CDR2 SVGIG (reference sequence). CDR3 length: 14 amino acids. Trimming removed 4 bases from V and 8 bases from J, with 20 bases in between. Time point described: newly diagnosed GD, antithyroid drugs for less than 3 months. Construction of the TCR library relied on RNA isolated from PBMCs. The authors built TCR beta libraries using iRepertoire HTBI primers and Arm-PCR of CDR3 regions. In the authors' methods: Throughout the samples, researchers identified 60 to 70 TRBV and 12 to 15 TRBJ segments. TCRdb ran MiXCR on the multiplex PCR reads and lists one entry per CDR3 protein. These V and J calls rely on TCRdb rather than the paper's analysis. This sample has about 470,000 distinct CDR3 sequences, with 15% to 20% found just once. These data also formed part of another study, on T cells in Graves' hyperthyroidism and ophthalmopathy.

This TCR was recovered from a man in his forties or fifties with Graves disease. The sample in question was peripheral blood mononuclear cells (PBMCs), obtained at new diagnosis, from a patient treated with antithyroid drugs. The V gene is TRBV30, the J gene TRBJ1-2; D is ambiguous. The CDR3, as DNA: TGTGCCTGGACTAGGGAGCCTCTCTTGGAGGGCTACACCTTC. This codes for CAWTREPLLEGYTF. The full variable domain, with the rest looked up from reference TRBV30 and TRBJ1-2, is SQTIHQWPATLVQPVGSPLSLECTVEGTSNPNLYWYRQAAGRGLQLLFYSVGIGQISSEVPQNLSASRPQDRQFILSSKKLLLSDSGFYLCAWTREPLLEGYTFGSGTRLTVV.